The next 9 T cell receptor beta chains were all read from a single sample in a study of shared clonotypes between healthy human individuals. CD8 cells regarded as naive lacked CD45RO, were positively chosen for CCR7, and omitted terminally differentiated effector memory CD45RA+ cells. The data were produced by immunoSEQ multiplex PCR, yet TCRdb's version contains in-frame clones alone and is incomplete. Of 2 million to 2.5 million clones listed, approximately 94% were seen once; the top ten hold 0.85% to 1.3%. Input material: naive CD8+ T cells sorted from blood. The receptors derive from a young man in good health.

V usage is TRBV19 and J usage is TRBJ1-1; possible D gene TRBD1, 6 bases. Germline V gene sequence: CDR1 LNHDA, CDR2 SQIVND (reference sequence). The CDR3 runs 11 residues. V was cut by 10 bases and J by 8 bases, with 14 bases left in between. This chain's CDR3 is CATVAGAEAFF. DNA of the CDR3: TGTGCCACCGTGGCGGGGGCCGAAGCTTTCTTT.

The genes are TRBV27 and TRBJ1-2; unclear D gene. This CDR3 spans 13 amino acids. Germline V lookup: CDR1 MNHEY, CDR2 SMNVEV (reference sequence). V lost 1 base to trimming and J lost 4 bases, with 7 bases between them. DNA for the CDR3: TGTGCCAGCAGTTTATTGGCCGGCTATGGCTACACCTTC. It is translated as CASSLLAGYGYTF.

The chain has TRBV4-1 and TRBJ2-3; 9 bases are a match to TRBD2. The CDR3 has 17 amino acids. Germline assignment: CDR1 MGHRA and CDR2 YSYEKL. The J segment lost 3 bases and the V segment lost 3 bases, leaving 10 bases of the junction unmatched. CDR3 region: CASSHAPGLAPTDTQYF. The CDR3 coding sequence is TGCGCCAGCAGCCACGCCCCAGGACTAGCGCCAACAGATACGCAGTATTTT.

As to this clone: Distinct nucleotide sequences in the sample also encode this CDR3. The V and J genes are TRBV11-2 and TRBJ2-1; no definite D call. This CDR3 contains 11 residues. CDR1 is SGHAT and CDR2 is FQNNGV in the germline V gene. Trimming took off 6 bases at V and 7 bases at J, with 7 bases between the two ends. CDR3 nucleotide sequence: TGTGCCAGCAGTCTCCCGAATGAGCAGTTCTTC. Translation: CASSLPNEQFF.

On this clone itself: The sample holds other DNA sequences that translate to the same CDR3. The chain employs TRBV27 and TRBJ1-2, with unresolved D. Germline V gene data show CDR1 as MNHEY and CDR2 as SMNVEV (reference sequence). The CDR3 extends over 13 amino acids. V shed 4 bases and J shed 0 bases, with 6 bases lying between them. CDR3 sequence reads: CASSSGTNYGYTF. DNA of the CDR3: TGTGCCAGCAGTTCTGGGACTAACTATGGCTACACCTTC.

The rearrangement links TRBV6-1 to TRBJ2-7, with D perhaps matching TRBD1 or TRBD2 (5 bases each). Germline CDR1 MNHNS, CDR2 SASEGT. V was cut by 4 bases and J by 2 bases, with 15 bases left in between. The CDR3 length is 15 residues. The CDR3 DNA is TGTGCCAGCAGTGGGGCCGATAGGGACCCCTACGAGCAGTACTTC. Its translation is CASSGADRDPYEQYF.

Details on this clone: Additional DNA sequences in this sample encode the identical CDR3. The chain carries TRBV27 and TRBJ1-2; D call uncertain. The V and J ends lost 3 bases and 0 bases respectively, with 5 bases between them. The CDR3 is made up of 13 amino acids. Germline CDR1 and CDR2: MNHEY and SMNVEV (reference sequence). CDR3 in amino acids: CASSLEANYGYTF. In DNA form, the CDR3 reads TGTGCCAGCAGTTTGGAAGCTAACTATGGCTACACCTTC.

Comment on this clone: At the DNA level, this CDR3 is encoded by other sequences in the same sample as well. The chain joins TRBV27 to TRBJ2-2; D is unclear. Trimming shortened V by 3 bases and J by 4 bases, and 6 bases separated the two germline ends. Germline values: CDR1 MNHEY, CDR2 SMNVEV (reference sequence). The CDR3 loop spans 13 amino acids. CDR3 sequence reads: CASSFSGTGELFF. The CDR3, as DNA: TGTGCCAGCAGTTTTTCGGGCACCGGGGAGCTGTTTTTT.

This clone appeared once. The gene calls are TRBV4-3 and TRBJ2-7; TRBD2 matches 7 bases. V shed 4 bases, J shed 4 bases, and the junction held 10 bases outside the gene matches. The CDR3 has 15 residues. Germline loops: CDR1 LGHNA, CDR2 YSLEER. The CDR3 DNA follows: TGCGCCAGCAGCCCTGAATCTAGCGGCCTATACGAGCAGTACTTC. Its translation is CASSPESSGLYEQYF.